This TCR beta chain derives from a study of CD8 T cells in Susac syndrome. General observations from the study: As acknowledged by the study, its TCR sequencing and HLA analysis included a relatively small number of individuals.

Reverse transcription of roughly 0.45 to 1 ug RNA was performed with random hexamers. TCRdb re-analysed the immunoSEQ multiplex PCR reads in MiXCR, keeping a single row per CDR3 protein. The sample consists of approximately 200,000 distinct CDR3 sequences, over 90% of them appearing once. Germline V gives CDR1 LGHNA, CDR2 YNFKEQ. Trimming shortened V by 1 base and J by 3 bases, and 4 bases separated the two germline ends. The CDR3 covers 14 residues. About this clonotype itself: Its antigen remains unidentified.

Sequencing of TCR beta drew on CD8+ and CD4+ T cells from blood. Relapsing-remitting disease, either stable or active, was present in the treatment-naive patients who were the multiple sclerosis controls. V is TRBV4-2 and J is TRBJ1-6; D is unclear. The specimen sequenced was CD4+ T cells from PBMCs. This clonotype was sampled from a human donor with multiple sclerosis. CDR3 loop: CASSQALYNSPLHF. The CDR3 bases are TGTGCCAGCAGCCAAGCCCTCTATAATTCACCCCTCCACTTT.